This T cell receptor (beta chain) emerged from a study of vaccination effects on CD4 cells after COVID-19. Trimming removed 8 bases from V and 0 bases from J; junction bases left unmatched: 16. Germline CDR1 and CDR2: SNHLY and FYNNEI. CDR3 length: 18 residues. Measured with immunoSEQ multiplex PCR; TCRdb has only the in-frame clones, and not every one. The data contain tens of thousands of clones, less than 85% of them seen just once; the ten biggest clones take up 35% to 40%. On this clone itself: The antigen is undetermined.

Sequencing was preceded by expansion of antigen-specific CD4+ T cells with viral peptide pools in the ViraFEST assay. Following 10 days of culture, CD4+ T cells were isolated. The person's infection with SARS-CoV-2, confirmed by PCR, took place between March and December 2020. The sequence was obtained from a human donor who had a prior SARS-CoV-2 infection. The gene calls are TRBV2 and TRBJ1-1; 9 nucleotides line up with TRBD1. The sequencing here drew on CD4+ T cells from PBMCs cultured with a peptide pool, taken before COVID-19 vaccination. The CDR3 nucleotides read TGTGCCAGCGGGGGGATTACAGGGGGCGTTATGATGAACACTGAAGCTTTCTTT. This encodes CASGGITGGVMMNTEAFF.